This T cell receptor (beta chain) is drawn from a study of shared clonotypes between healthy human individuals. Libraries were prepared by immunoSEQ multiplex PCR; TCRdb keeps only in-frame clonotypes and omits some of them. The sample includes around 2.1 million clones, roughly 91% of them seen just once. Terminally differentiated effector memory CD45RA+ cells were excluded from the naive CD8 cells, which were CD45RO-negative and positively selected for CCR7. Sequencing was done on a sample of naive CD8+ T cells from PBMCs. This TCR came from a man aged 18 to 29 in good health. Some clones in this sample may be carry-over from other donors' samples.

The CDR3 here is CASSFRHEQFF. CDR3 nucleotides: TGTGCCAGCAGCTTCCGTCATGAGCAGTTCTTC. The chain employs TRBV11-2 and TRBJ2-1; D remains unclear. Per the germline V gene, CDR1 is SGHAT and CDR2 is FQNNGV. CDR3 size: 11 residues. Trimming left V 3 bases short and J 8 bases short, with 5 bases between.